This T cell receptor beta chain was identified during a study of Ad26.COV2.S vaccination and SARS-CoV-2 variants. Deletions cut 0 bases from V and 2 bases from J, with 8 bases between. The CDR3 has 14 amino acids. Germline CDR1 GTSNPN, CDR2 SVGIG (reference sequence). Findings and caveats of the study: Analytic work on TCR breadth and depth might have understated the full extent of total T cell responses.

Turning to this clone: Its cognate antigen is unknown.

Documented treatment: around 19 received Ad26.COV2.S at low or high dose, single or two shots; several received placebo; per-sample allocation not given. Collection of the samples took place on day 63 after the first injection of vaccine or placebo. Here immunoSEQ multiplex PCR was the method, and the copy in TCRdb shows in-frame clones only, minus some. The sample has roughly 500,000 clones, roughly 89% seen once; the top ten hold about 2.4%. The source was peripheral blood, collected in a trial of Ad26.COV2.S vaccine versus placebo. This rearrangement joins TRBV30 to TRBJ1-3; unclear D gene. The clonotype was recovered from a person aged 18-65 years who received the Ad26.COV2.S COVID-19 vaccine or a placebo. The DNA of the CDR3 is TGTGCCTGGAGTGTTGGTATCCCTGGAAACACCATATATTTT. Residues: CAWSVGIPGNTIYF.